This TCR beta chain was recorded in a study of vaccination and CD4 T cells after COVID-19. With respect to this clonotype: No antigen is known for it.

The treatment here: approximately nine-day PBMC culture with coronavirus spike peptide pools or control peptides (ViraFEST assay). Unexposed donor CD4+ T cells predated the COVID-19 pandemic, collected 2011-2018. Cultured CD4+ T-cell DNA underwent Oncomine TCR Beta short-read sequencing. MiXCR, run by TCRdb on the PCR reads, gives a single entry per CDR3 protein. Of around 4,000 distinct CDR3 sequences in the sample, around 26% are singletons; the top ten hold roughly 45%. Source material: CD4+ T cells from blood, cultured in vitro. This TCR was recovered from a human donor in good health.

The CDR3 region has the DNA TGTGCCAGCAGTCCGACAGGGGTTAGAAAACTGTTTTTT. Translation: CASSPTGVRKLFF. The rearrangement uses TRBV27 and TRBJ1-4, with 8 nucleotides matching TRBD1. The CDR3 is made up of 13 amino acids. Trimming removed 5 bases from V and 10 bases from J; junction bases left unmatched: 6. Germline-derived CDR1 and CDR2 are MNHEY and SMNVEV (reference sequence).